The source of this TCR beta chain is a study of blood T cell repertoires in COVID-19. Study-wide context: Nucleic acid was either cDNA or gDNA, and it came from T cells, B-cell-depleted T cells, or PBMCs.

Germline CDR1 SNHLY, CDR2 FYNNEI. Trimming removed 5 bases from V and 1 base from J; junction bases left unmatched: 1. The CDR3 is made up of 13 amino acids. In the original processing: Amplified reference gene primers provided the basis for estimating nucleated cell counts. Clones were read by immunoSEQ multiplex PCR, and TCRdb kept only the in-frame ones, dropping some. The V and J calls and clone size were taken over from that table, and D and trimming were inferred from the DNA. The table shows 210,000 or so clones, with about 89% occurring only once. Concerning this clone itself: The same CDR3 can be traced to other DNA sequences in this sample.

The TCR originated in a woman between 40 and 55 years old with acute or convalescent COVID-19. V gene TRBV2 combines with J gene TRBJ2-5; 7 bases map to TRBD1. The sequenced sample was peripheral blood. The CDR3: CASSRDSQETQYF. In nucleotides, the CDR3 is TGTGCCAGCAGTCGGGACAGCCAAGAGACCCAGTACTTC.